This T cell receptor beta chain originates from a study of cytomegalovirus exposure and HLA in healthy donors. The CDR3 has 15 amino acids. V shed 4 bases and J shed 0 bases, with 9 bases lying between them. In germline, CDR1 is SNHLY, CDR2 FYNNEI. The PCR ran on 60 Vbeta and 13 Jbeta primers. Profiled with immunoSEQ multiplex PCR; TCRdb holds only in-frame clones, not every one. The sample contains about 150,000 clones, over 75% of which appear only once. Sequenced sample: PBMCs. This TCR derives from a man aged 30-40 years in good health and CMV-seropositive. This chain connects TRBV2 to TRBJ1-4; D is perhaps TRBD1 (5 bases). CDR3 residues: CASSVGGTTNEKLFF. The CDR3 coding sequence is TGTGCCAGCAGTGTGGGGGGGACAACTAATGAAAAACTGTTTTTT.